The clone carrying this T cell receptor beta chain was seen more than once but under ten times. As yet, its antigen is unknown. This sample was included in a study of post-analysis software for immune sequencing data. The CDR3 has 17 amino acids. From germline, CDR1 is SGHAT and CDR2 FQNNGV. V lost 1 base and J 0 bases, leaving 14 bases between the germline ends. Libraries were made from TCR beta cDNA, and they carried unique molecular identifiers. Each sample of about 0.9 to 11 million input T cells yielded roughly 0.5 million cDNA molecules, so each molecule approximated one T cell. Each CDR3 protein is one row after TCRdb ran MiXCR on the PCR reads. The data hold hundreds of thousands of distinct CDR3 sequences, with 30% observed a single time. The study's findings and limits: Five TRBV segments (TRBV5-6, TRBV5-1 and TRBV20-1 among them) occurred more frequently in patients than in controls.

The specimen sequenced was blood. The TCR sequence derives from a girl aged 5-17 years with multiple sclerosis. The chain joins TRBV11-2 to TRBJ2-3, with D possibly being TRBD2 (5 bases). In DNA form, the CDR3 reads TGTGCCAGCAGCTTAGGGAAATTTAGCGCCAGCACAGATACGCAGTATTTT. It codes for CASSLGKFSASTDTQYF.